This record covers a single TCR beta chain. This sample was included in a study of control samples from healthy donors and cancer patients. Using immunoSEQ multiplex PCR, the repertoire was profiled, and TCRdb retains in-frame clones only, with some absent. The table includes over 100,000 clones, about 88% detected once. This CDR3 region has 13 residues. Germline CDR1 is SGHAT and CDR2 is FQNNGV. The V and J ends lost 5 bases and 6 bases respectively, with 13 bases between them. V usage is TRBV11-2 and J usage is TRBJ1-1; D is perhaps TRBD1 (6 bases). Sequences were obtained from blood. This clonotype was obtained from a man aged 50 to 59 in good health. The CDR3 reads CASSPVGASEAFF. The CDR3 nucleotides read TGTGCCAGCAGCCCGGTGGGGGCGTCTGAAGCTTTCTTT.